The clone carrying this TCR beta chain has more than one count but fewer than ten. Its antigen is not known. This cohort consisted of healthy bone marrow donors. In the PCR, 60 Vbeta and 13 Jbeta primers were used. Profiling relied on immunoSEQ multiplex PCR, and the TCRdb table lists in-frame clones only, not all of them. In the table there are 100,000 to 150,000 clones, about 78% of which are singletons. These data come from a study of cytomegalovirus exposure and HLA in healthy donors. Broader study findings: Being productive about 90% or about 30% of the time was typical of most TCR beta V segments in an earlier analysis.

This CDR3 is 12 amino acids long. V shed 11 bases and J shed 4 bases, with 12 bases lying between them. CDR1 is MDHEN and CDR2 is SYDVKM in the germline V gene. The sample taken for sequencing was PBMCs. J is TRBJ1-5 and V is TRBV28; D is possibly TRBD1 (6 bases). This receptor was obtained from a human donor in good health. The CDR3 DNA is TGTGCCGGACGGACAGCGAATCAGCCCCAGCATTTT. Translated: CAGRTANQPQHF.